A selection of T cell receptor beta chains follows, all from one sample in a study of blood T cell repertoires in COVID-19. The data were produced by immunoSEQ multiplex PCR, yet TCRdb's version contains in-frame clones alone and is incomplete. The sample consists of some 99,000 clones, roughly 80% of them appearing once. Sequences were obtained from peripheral blood. The receptor set was obtained from an elderly woman with acute or convalescent COVID-19. CDR3s include the opening cysteine and the closing phenylalanine or tryptophan. D genes are given only for firm matches. Clone sizes are given selectively: once, few, many, or a class where the clone is expanded.

D gene	clone size	J gene	V gene	CDR3 protein	CDR3 DNA
TRBD1	.	TRBJ2-1	TRBV28	CASSLGQGEFF	TGTGCCAGCAGTTTGGGACAGGGTGAGTTCTTC
.	.	TRBJ2-3	TRBV15	CATSRGGQGRVTDTQYF	TGTGCCACCAGCAGAGGTGGCCAGGGGAGGGTCACAGATACGCAGTATTTT
TRBD2	.	TRBJ2-1	TRBV18	CASSPQRGREQFF	TGTGCCAGCTCACCACAGCGGGGACGGGAGCAGTTCTTC
.	.	TRBJ2-6	TRBV3-1/TRBV3-2	CASSQRQAGVGANVLTF	TGTGCCAGCAGCCAGAGACAGGCGGGGGTTGGGGCCAACGTCCTGACTTTC
.	.	TRBJ1-1	TRBV13	CASSLNRKTEAFF	TGTGCCAGCAGCTTAAACAGGAAGACTGAAGCTTTCTTT
TRBD1	.	TRBJ1-5	TRBV19	CASSPGQGGNQPQHF	TGTGCCAGTAGCCCAGGACAGGGGGGCAATCAGCCCCAGCATTTT
.	few	TRBJ1-1	TRBV7-9	CASSLGTVDTEAFF	TGTGCCAGCAGCTTAGGGACAGTCGACACTGAAGCTTTCTTT
.	.	TRBJ1-3	TRBV28	CASSPASQSSGNTIYF	TGTGCCAGCAGCCCGGCGTCACAGAGCTCTGGAAACACCATATATTTT
.	.	TRBJ2-2	TRBV18	CASSPDSSNTGELFF	TGTGCCAGCTCACCCGACAGCTCGAACACCGGGGAGCTGTTTTTT
.	once	TRBJ2-3	TRBV6-2/TRBV6-3	CASSPAGLTDTQYF	TGTGCCAGCAGCCCAGCGGGCCTCACAGATACGCAGTATTTT
.	.	TRBJ1-1	TRBV5-5	CASSFGPLNTEAFF	TGTGCCAGCAGCTTTGGGCCCCTGAACACTGAAGCTTTCTTT
.	.	TRBJ1-2	TRBV2	CASPSIKTWGGYTF	TGTGCCAGCCCTTCAATAAAAACATGGGGCGGCTACACCTTC
TRBD1	.	TRBJ1-2	TRBV28	CASSFLSGGGYGYTF	TGTGCCAGCAGTTTTCTTTCAGGGGGTGGGTATGGCTACACCTTC
TRBD1	once	TRBJ1-1	TRBV28	CASTLTGGVTEAFF	TGTGCCAGCACCTTAACAGGGGGCGTCACTGAAGCTTTCTTT
TRBD1	few	TRBJ1-2	TRBV5-6	CASSPDRATAIYGYTF	TGTGCCAGCAGCCCGGACAGGGCCACCGCAATCTATGGCTACACCTTC
TRBD1	.	TRBJ1-5	TRBV7-2	CASSLSGTALYYQPQHF	TGTGCCAGCAGCCTCTCCGGGACAGCCCTATACTATCAGCCCCAGCATTTT